The clone carrying this T cell receptor (beta chain) was counted ten times or more. These data belong to a study of CD8+CD57+ T cells in acquired aplastic anemia. As for the study in general: Quantities of DNA derived from sorted CD4+ and CD8+ cells averaged 3.2 ug.

The template for TCR beta VDJ and CDR3 sequence profiling was genomic DNA. TCRdb used MiXCR to reprocess the reads, holding one entry per CDR3 protein. The table has roughly 63,000 distinct CDR3 sequences, roughly half seen once. CDR1 and CDR2 from the germline V gene are MGHRA and YSYEKL. Trimming removed 1 base from V and 2 bases from J, with 6 bases in between. The CDR3 sequence is 14 residues long. The V gene is TRBV4-1, the J gene TRBJ1-5; D unclear. The sample was sorted CD4+, CD8+, or CD8+CD57+ T cells (not recorded which) from PBMCs. This sequence originates from a human donor in good health, serving as a control. The CDR3 loop is CASSQVDGNQPQHF. As DNA, the CDR3 is TGCGCCAGCAGCCAAGTAGACGGCAATCAGCCCCAGCATTTT.